Each of the 19 T cell receptor beta chains below was sequenced from the same sample in a study of T cell responses to AZD1222 COVID-19 vaccine. Method: immunoSEQ multiplex PCR; TCRdb's copy keeps in-frame clones and lacks some. The table records around 200,000 clones, 85% to 95% of them present only once. The source was peripheral blood, collected 28 days after the second AZD1222 dose. These receptors were obtained from an adult who received the AZD1222 COVID-19 vaccine.

The gene calls are TRBV5-6 and TRBJ1-3; D not certain. Per germline, CDR1 SGHDT and CDR2 YYEEEE. V was cut by 7 bases and J by 0 bases, with 14 bases left in between. This CDR3 contains 15 residues. The CDR3 region has the DNA TGTGCCAGCGCCCAAGGGCCAGTCTCTGGAAACACCATATATTTT. Its protein product is CASAQGPVSGNTIYF.

The genes are TRBV6-1 and TRBJ1-2; 7 bases agree with TRBD1. V was clipped by 0 bases and J by 6 bases; unmatched bases: 10. Germline V gene data show CDR1 as MNHNS and CDR2 as SASEGT. The CDR3 sequence is 16 residues long. CDR3: CASSEAGVQGWHGYTF. The CDR3 DNA sequence: TGTGCCAGCAGTGAAGCGGGGGTACAGGGGTGGCATGGCTACACCTTC.

The chain carries TRBV6-5 and TRBJ1-1, with D hard to call. Per germline, CDR1 MNHEY and CDR2 SVGAGI. This CDR3 comprises 13 residues. V was trimmed by 2 bases and J by 2 bases, leaving 6 bases between them. The DNA of the CDR3 is TGTGCCAGCAGTTACCCGGGAAACACTGAAGCTTTCTTT. Its protein product is CASSYPGNTEAFF.

DNA for the CDR3: TGTGCCAGCAGCCAGGGACAGCTCTCTGGAAACACCATATATTTT. Protein product: CASSQGQLSGNTIYF. V is TRBV9 and J is TRBJ1-3, with TRBD1 matching over 7 bases. Germline V gene lookup returns CDR1 SGDLS and CDR2 YYNGEE. V lost 4 bases, J lost 0 bases, and 4 bases stayed unmatched. This CDR3 contains 15 residues.

The rearrangement joins TRBV5-6 to TRBJ1-4; 8 bases map to TRBD1. CDR1 SGHDT and CDR2 YYEEEE come from the germline V gene. The ends lost 4 bases at V and 8 bases at J; junction bases unmatched: 4. The length of the CDR3 is 13 residues. The CDR3 sequence is CASSPQGGEKLFF. DNA of the CDR3: TGTGCCAGCAGCCCACAGGGGGGAGAAAAACTGTTTTTT.

V gene TRBV18 combines with J gene TRBJ2-2, with TRBD1 identical over 9 bases. From germline, CDR1 is KGHSH and CDR2 LQKENI. The CDR3 consists of 16 residues. With 2 bases clipped from V and 5 bases from J, the junction kept 6 bases outside the gene matches. The CDR3 DNA reads as TGTGCCAGCTCACCATTCCGGGACAGGGATACCGGGGAGCTGTTTTTT. Encoded protein: CASSPFRDRDTGELFF.

The chain is built from TRBV7-2 and TRBJ1-1; D call uncertain. Trimming removed 6 bases at V and 0 bases at J, with 11 bases between. The CDR3 covers 14 residues. Germline CDR1 SGHTA, CDR2 FQGNSA. CDR3 DNA sequence: TGTGCCAGCAGTCTTTACTTCATGAACACTGAAGCTTTCTTT. Translated: CASSLYFMNTEAFF.

This clone was counted once. The rearrangement joins TRBV13 to TRBJ2-7; either TRBD1 or TRBD2 may supply D (6 bases each). Deletions cut 5 bases from V and 3 bases from J, with 14 bases between. Germline loops: CDR1 PRHDT, CDR2 FYEKMQ (reference sequence). The CDR3 loop spans 14 amino acids. The CDR3 loop is CASSARGGFYEQYF. In nucleotides, the CDR3 is TGTGCCAGCAGCGCCCGAGGGGGGTTCTACGAGCAGTACTTC.

The V and J genes are TRBV4-1 and TRBJ1-2; D is ambiguous. This CDR3 has 15 amino acids. V was clipped by 5 bases and J by 3 bases, with 16 bases between them. Germline V gives CDR1 MGHRA, CDR2 YSYEKL. CDR3 amino acids: CASSSPEGRDYGYTF. The CDR3 bases are TGCGCCAGCAGCTCCCCTGAAGGGCGGGACTATGGCTACACCTTC.

This clone came up once. The CDR3 here is CASGLGGKKTQYF. CDR3 DNA sequence: TGTGCTAGTGGTTTGGGCGGAAAAAAGACCCAGTACTTC. V is TRBV12-5 and J is TRBJ2-5; D is uncertain. V lost 1 base and J lost 6, with 9 bases in between. Germline loops: CDR1 LGHNT, CDR2 FRNRAP. This CDR3 contains 13 residues.

This clone was counted a single time. The J gene is TRBJ1-3, the V gene TRBV2, with 8 bases identical to TRBD1. The germline V gene encodes CDR1 SNHLY and CDR2 FYNNEI. This CDR3 is built from 17 residues. V shed 7 bases and J 0 bases; nucleotides not matched to a gene: 11. The CDR3 DNA follows: TGTGCCAGCACCGGACGGACAGGGCAGAACTCTGGAAACACCATATATTTT. It codes for CASTGRTGQNSGNTIYF.

The chain joins TRBV9 to TRBJ2-1, with unresolved D. This CDR3 is 12 amino acids long. Germline CDR1 reads SGDLS; CDR2 reads YYNGEE. Trimming took 0 bases from V and 12 from J, leaving 10 bases between them. CDR3 in DNA: TGTGCCAGCAGCGTAGAAGGTATGCGGCAGTTCTTC. Residues: CASSVEGMRQFF.

The V and J genes are TRBV3-1 (or the pseudogene TRBV3-2) and TRBJ2-1, with a possible D match to TRBD1 (6 bases). V was cut by 4 bases and J by 0 bases, with 10 bases left in between. This CDR3 has 15 amino acids. Germline CDR1 and CDR2: LGHDT and YNNKEL (reference sequence). Written as DNA, the CDR3 is TGTGCCAGCAGCCCGGACAGCTCCTCCTACAATGAGCAGTTCTTC. Its protein is CASSPDSSSYNEQFF.

The rearrangement uses TRBV2 and TRBJ2-5; 10 nucleotides align to TRBD1. This CDR3 is built from 16 residues. V lost 6 bases, J lost 5 bases, and 12 bases stayed unmatched. Germline V gives CDR1 SNHLY, CDR2 FYNNEI. CDR3 amino acids: CASRSRQGADRETQYF. CDR3 DNA sequence: TGTGCCAGCAGGTCCCGACAGGGGGCTGACAGGGAGACCCAGTACTTC.

This chain joins TRBV11-3 and TRBJ1-3, with D possibly TRBD1 on 5 matching bases. Deletions cut 6 bases from V and 5 bases from J, with 11 bases between. The CDR3 runs to 13 residues. CDR1 and CDR2 from the germline V gene are SGHNT and YENEEA. The CDR3 DNA sequence: TGTGCCAGCAGTCCGGACACGCGAAACACCATATATTTT. Its translation: CASSPDTRNTIYF. Variable domain in full (rest from reference TRBV11-3 and TRBJ1-3): EAGVVQSPRYKIIEKKQPVAFWCNPISGHNTLYWYLQNLGQGPELLIRYENEEAVDDSQLPKDRFSAERLKGVDSTLKIQPAELGDSAVYLCASSPDTRNTIYFGEGSWLTVV.

V and J are TRBV5-1 and TRBJ1-1; D is possibly TRBD1 (5 bases). The V end was cut by 0 bases, the J end by 0 bases, with 9 bases between. Looked up from germline, CDR1 is SGHRS and CDR2 is YFSETQ. The CDR3 extends over 15 amino acids. CDR3 DNA: TGCGCCAGCAGCTTGGCGGGACCCCTGAACACTGAAGCTTTCTTT. It specifies CASSLAGPLNTEAFF.

This clone was observed a single time. The chain uses TRBV7-9 and TRBJ1-1, with D possibly being TRBD1 (6 bases). This CDR3 has 15 amino acids. The V gene's germline CDR1 is SEHNR and CDR2 FQNEAQ (reference sequence). With 4 bases removed from V and 5 bases from J, the gap between germline ends came to 17 bases. The CDR3 region has the DNA TGTGCCAGCAGCTACCCCCGGGGGGCTGGGACTGAAGCTTTCTTT. Protein: CASSYPRGAGTEAFF.

The chain uses TRBV11-3 and TRBJ1-1; D ambiguous. The CDR3 runs 16 residues. Germline CDR1 is SGHNT and CDR2 is YENEEA. V gave up 4 bases and J gave up 0 bases, with 15 bases separating them. As DNA, the CDR3 is TGTGCCAGCAGCTACGTAAGGGTAGGACTGAACACTGAAGCTTTCTTT. This translates into CASSYVRVGLNTEAFF. The variable domain in full, completed from reference TRBV11-3 and TRBJ1-1, reads EAGVVQSPRYKIIEKKQPVAFWCNPISGHNTLYWYLQNLGQGPELLIRYENEEAVDDSQLPKDRFSAERLKGVDSTLKIQPAELGDSAVYLCASSYVRVGLNTEAFFGQGTRLTVV.

The chain has TRBV10-3 and TRBJ1-3; no reliable D call. CDR3 length equals 14 residues. CDR1 is ENHRY, CDR2 SYGVKD, per germline. The germline V and J ends were trimmed by 3 bases and 2 bases, with 8 bases remaining between them. CDR3 coding DNA: TGTGCCATCAGTGACAGTAAAGCTGGAAACACCATATATTTT. It yields the protein CAISDSKAGNTIYF.